A few counts support the clone carrying this TCR beta chain. CDR1 MGHDK and CDR2 SYGVNS come from the germline V gene. The CDR3 loop spans 16 amino acids. V trimming: 2 bases; J trimming: 3 bases; junction bases outside the gene matches: 7. Source study methods: Estimation of nucleated cell counts was performed using reference gene primer amplification. Using immunoSEQ multiplex PCR, the repertoire was profiled, and TCRdb retains in-frame clones only, with some absent. V, J and clone size derive from that table, while D and trimming were established from the DNA sequence. The top ten hold approximately 12% of the sample, which has 200,000 to 250,000 clones, about 90% seen once. The data derive from a study of blood T cell repertoires in COVID-19.

The rearrangement joins TRBV25-1 to TRBJ2-7; TRBD2 agrees at 10 bases. Source material: peripheral blood. This receptor was identified in a woman between 18 and 30 years old who had recovered from COVID-19. As DNA, the CDR3 is TGTGCCAGCAGTGAAAGAGGGGGGACTAGCGTCTACGAGCAGTACTTC. It codes for CASSERGGTSVYEQYF.